This entry is about one TCR beta chain. This entry comes from a study of blood T cell repertoires in COVID-19. Overall study context: PBMCs, B-cell-depleted T cells, or T cells were the source of the cDNA or gDNA that made up the material.

V shed 3 bases, J shed 1 base, and the junction held 12 bases outside the gene matches. The CDR3 spans 17 residues. From germline, CDR1 is MDHEN and CDR2 SYDVKM. Original analysis: It was from reference gene primer amplification that nucleated cell counts were estimated. Libraries were prepared by immunoSEQ multiplex PCR; TCRdb keeps only in-frame clonotypes and omits some of them. Clone size and V and J calls were adopted from that table, with D and trimming inferred from the DNA. The sample has a few hundred thousand clones, 70% to 90% seen once. This TCR derives from a man in his sixties with acute or convalescent COVID-19. V is TRBV28 and J is TRBJ2-7; 7 positions agree with TRBD1. Sequenced input: peripheral blood. This CDR3 is CASSLLALGQRSYEQYF. CDR3 in DNA: TGTGCCAGCAGTTTGCTCGCCTTGGGACAGAGATCCTACGAGCAGTACTTC.